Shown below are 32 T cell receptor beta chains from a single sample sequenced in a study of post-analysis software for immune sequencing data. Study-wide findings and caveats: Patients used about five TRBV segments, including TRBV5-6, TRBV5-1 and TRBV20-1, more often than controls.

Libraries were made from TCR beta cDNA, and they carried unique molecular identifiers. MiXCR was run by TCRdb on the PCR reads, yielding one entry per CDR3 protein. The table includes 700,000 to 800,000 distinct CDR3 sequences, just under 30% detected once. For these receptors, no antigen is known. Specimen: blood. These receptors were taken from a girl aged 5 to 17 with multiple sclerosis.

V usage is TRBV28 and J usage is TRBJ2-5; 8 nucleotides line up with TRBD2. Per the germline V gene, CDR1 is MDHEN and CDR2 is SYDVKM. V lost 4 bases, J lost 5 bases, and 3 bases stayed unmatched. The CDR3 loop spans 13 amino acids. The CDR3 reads CASSSGGLETQYF. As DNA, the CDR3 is TGTGCCAGCAGTTCGGGGGGGCTGGAGACCCAGTACTTC.

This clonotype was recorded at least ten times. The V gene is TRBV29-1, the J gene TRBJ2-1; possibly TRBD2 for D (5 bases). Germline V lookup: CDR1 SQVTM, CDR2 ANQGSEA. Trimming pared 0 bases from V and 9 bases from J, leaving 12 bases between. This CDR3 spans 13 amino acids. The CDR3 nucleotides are TGCAGCGTTGAAGAGTCACGGGGTCTTGAGCAGTTCTTC. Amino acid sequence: CSVEESRGLEQFF.

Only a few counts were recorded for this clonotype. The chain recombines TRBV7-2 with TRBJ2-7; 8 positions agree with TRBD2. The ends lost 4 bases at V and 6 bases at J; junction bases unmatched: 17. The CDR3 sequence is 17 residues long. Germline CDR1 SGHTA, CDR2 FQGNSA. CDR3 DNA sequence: TGTGCCAGCAGCTCCCTCCCCCTCGGGAGGGTAAAAGGCGAGCAGTACTTC. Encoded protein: CASSSLPLGRVKGEQYF.

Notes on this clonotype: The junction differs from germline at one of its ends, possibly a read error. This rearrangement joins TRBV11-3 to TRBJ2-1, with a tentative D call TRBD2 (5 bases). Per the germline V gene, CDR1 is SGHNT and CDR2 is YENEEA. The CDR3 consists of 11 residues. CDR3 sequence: CTSSLGDEQFF. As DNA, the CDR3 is TGTACCAGCAGCTTGGGAGATGAGCAGTTCTTC. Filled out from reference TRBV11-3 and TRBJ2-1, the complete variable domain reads EAGVVQSPRYKIIEKKQPVAFWCNPISGHNTLYWYLQNLGQGPELLIRYENEEAVDDSQLPKDRFSAERLKGVDSTLKIQPAELGDSAVYLCTSSLGDEQFFGPGTRLTVL.

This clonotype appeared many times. The CDR3 sequence: CASSPQGDGANVLTF. DNA of the CDR3: TGTGCCAGCAGTCCGCAGGGGGATGGGGCCAACGTCCTGACTTTC. The gene calls are TRBV7-2 and TRBJ2-6; 7 bases map to TRBD1. Germline values: CDR1 SGHTA, CDR2 FQGNSA. CDR3 size: 15 residues. V gave up 6 bases and J gave up 3 bases; unmatched junction bases: 5.

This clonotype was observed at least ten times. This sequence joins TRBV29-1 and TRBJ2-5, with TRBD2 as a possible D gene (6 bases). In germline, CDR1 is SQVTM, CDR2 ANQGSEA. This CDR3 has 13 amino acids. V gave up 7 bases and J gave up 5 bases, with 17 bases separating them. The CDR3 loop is CSARPGAGETQYF. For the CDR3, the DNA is TGCAGCGCCCGCCCTGGGGCGGGGGAGACCCAGTACTTC.

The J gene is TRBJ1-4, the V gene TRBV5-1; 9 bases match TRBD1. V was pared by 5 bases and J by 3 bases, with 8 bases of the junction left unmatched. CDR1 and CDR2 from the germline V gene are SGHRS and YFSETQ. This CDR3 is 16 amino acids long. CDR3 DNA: TGCGCCAGCAGAAGGACAGGGGAGGCGTCTAATGAAAAACTGTTTTTT. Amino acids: CASRRTGEASNEKLFF.

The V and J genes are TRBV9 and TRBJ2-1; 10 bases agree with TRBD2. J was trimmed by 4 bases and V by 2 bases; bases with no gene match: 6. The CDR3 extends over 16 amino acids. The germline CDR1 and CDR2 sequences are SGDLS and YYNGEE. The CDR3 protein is CASSVASGGHYNEQFF. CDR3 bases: TGTGCCAGCAGCGTGGCTAGCGGGGGCCATTACAATGAGCAGTTCTTC. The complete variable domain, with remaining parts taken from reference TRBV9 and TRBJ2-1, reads DSGVTQTPKHLITATGQRVTLRCSPRSGDLSVYWYQQSLDQGLQFLIQYYNGEERAKGNILERFSAQQFPDLHSELNLSSLELGDSALYFCASSVASGGHYNEQFFGPGTRLTVL.

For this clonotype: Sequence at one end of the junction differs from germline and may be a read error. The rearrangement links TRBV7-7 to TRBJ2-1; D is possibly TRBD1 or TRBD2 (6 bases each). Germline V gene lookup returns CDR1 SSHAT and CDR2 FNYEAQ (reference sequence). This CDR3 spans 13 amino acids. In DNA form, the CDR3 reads TGTGCTAGCAGCTGGGGGGCTGGTGGTGAGCAGTTCTTC. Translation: CASSWGAGGEQFF.

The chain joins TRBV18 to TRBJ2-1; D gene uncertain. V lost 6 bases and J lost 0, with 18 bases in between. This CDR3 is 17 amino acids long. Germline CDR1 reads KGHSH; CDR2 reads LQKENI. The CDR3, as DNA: TGTGCCAGCTCTGTAAGCCGGACCTCCAGCTCCTACAATGAGCAGTTCTTC. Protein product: CASSVSRTSSSYNEQFF. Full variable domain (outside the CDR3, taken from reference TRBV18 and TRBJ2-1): NAGVMQNPRHLVRRRGQEARLRCSPMKGHSHVYWYRQLPEEGLKFMVYLQKENIIDESGMPKERFSAEFPKEGPSILRIQQVVRGDSAAYFCASSVSRTSSSYNEQFFGPGTRLTVL.

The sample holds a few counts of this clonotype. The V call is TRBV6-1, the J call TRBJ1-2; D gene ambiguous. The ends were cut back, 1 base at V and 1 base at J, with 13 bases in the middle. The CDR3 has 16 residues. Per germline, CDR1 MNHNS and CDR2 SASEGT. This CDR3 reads CASSEVRASSNYGYTF. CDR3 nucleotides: TGTGCCAGCAGTGAAGTAAGAGCTTCGAGTAACTATGGCTACACCTTC.

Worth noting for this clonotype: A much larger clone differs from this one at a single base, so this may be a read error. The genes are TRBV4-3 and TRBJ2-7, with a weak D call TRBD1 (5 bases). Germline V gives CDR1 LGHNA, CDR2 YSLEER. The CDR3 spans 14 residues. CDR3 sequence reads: CASGQGVSSYEQYF. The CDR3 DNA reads TGCGCCAGCGGCCAAGGGGTCAGCTCCTACGAGCAGTACTTC.

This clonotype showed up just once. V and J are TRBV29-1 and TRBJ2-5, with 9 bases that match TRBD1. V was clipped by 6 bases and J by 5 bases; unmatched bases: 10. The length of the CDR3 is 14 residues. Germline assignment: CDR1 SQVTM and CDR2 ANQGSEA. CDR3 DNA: TGCAGCGTCGGAAAACAGGGGGCCGACGAGACCCAGTACTTC. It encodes CSVGKQGADETQYF.

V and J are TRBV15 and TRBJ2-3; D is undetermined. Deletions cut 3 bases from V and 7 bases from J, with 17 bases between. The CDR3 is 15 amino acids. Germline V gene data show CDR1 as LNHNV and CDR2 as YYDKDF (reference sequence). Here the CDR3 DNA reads TGTGCCACCAGCAGCGGCCAAGGAGTAGATTATACGCAGTATTTT. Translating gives CATSSGQGVDYTQYF. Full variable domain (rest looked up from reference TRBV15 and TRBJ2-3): DAMVIQNPRYQVTQFGKPVTLSCSQTLNHNVMYWYQQKSSQAPKLLFHYYDKDFNNEADTPDNFQSRRPNTSFCFLDIRSPGLGDTAMYLCATSSGQGVDYTQYFGPGTRLTVL.

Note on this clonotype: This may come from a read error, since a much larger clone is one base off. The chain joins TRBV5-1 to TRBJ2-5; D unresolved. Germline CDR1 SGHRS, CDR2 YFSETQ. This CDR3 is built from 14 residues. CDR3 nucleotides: TGCGCCAGCAGCTTGGTATTGGAAAGCTACGAGCAGAACTTC. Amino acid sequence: CASSLVLESYEQNF.

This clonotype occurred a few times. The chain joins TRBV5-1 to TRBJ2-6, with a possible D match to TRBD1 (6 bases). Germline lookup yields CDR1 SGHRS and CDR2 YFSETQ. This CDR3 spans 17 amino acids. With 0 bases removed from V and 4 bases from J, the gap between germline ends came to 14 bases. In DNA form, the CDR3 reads TGCGCCAGCAGCTTGGATCACAGGGATTCAGGGGCCAACGTCCTGACTTTC. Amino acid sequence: CASSLDHRDSGANVLTF. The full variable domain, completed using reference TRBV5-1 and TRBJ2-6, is KAGVTQTPRYLIKTRGQQVTLSCSPISGHRSVSWYQQTPGQGLQFLFEYFSETQRNKGNFPGRFSGRQFSNSRSEMNVSTLELGDSALYLCASSLDHRDSGANVLTFGAGSRLTVL.

CDR3 protein: CASRGDAHEQYF. CDR3 sequence (DNA): TGTGCCAGCAGGGGGGACGCCCACGAGCAGTACTTC. The V and J genes are TRBV6-1 and TRBJ2-4; tentatively, D is TRBD1 or TRBD2 (5 bases each). The DNA matches TRBJ2-7 better at its end, which makes the J call doubtful. The V gene's germline CDR1 is MNHNS and CDR2 SASEGT. CDR3 length: 12 amino acids.

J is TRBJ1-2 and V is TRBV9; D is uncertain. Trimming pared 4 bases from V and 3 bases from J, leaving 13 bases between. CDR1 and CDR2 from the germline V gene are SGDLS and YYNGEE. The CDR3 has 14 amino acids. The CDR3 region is CASSQEVHDYGYTF. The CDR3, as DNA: TGTGCCAGCAGCCAGGAGGTTCATGACTATGGCTACACCTTC.

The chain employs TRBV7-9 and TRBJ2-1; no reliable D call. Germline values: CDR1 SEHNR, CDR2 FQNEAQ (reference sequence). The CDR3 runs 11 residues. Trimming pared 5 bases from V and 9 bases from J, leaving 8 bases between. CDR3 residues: CASSHGREQFF. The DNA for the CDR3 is TGTGCCAGCAGCCACGGCCGTGAGCAGTTCTTC.

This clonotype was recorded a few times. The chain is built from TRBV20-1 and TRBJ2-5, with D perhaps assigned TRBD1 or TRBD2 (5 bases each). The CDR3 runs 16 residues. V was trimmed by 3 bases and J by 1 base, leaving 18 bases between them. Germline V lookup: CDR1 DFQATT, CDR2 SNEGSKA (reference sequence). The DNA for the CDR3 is TGCAGTGCTAGGACCGGGACGCAGGCAACCCAAGAGACCCAGTACTTC. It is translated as CSARTGTQATQETQYF.

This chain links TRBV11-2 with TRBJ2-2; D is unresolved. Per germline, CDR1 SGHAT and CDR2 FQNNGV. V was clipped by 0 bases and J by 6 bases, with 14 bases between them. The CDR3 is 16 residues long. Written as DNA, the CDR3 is TGTGCCAGCAGCTTAGATACGAGACCCCGACCCGGGGAGCTGTTTTTT. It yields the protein CASSLDTRPRPGELFF.

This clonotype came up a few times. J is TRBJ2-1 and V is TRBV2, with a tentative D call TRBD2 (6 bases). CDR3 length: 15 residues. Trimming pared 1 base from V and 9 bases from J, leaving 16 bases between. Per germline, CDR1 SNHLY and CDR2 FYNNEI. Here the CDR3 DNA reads TGTGCCAGCAGTGAAGTGAGGGCCCCCGGGAGTGAGCAGTTCTTC. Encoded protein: CASSEVRAPGSEQFF. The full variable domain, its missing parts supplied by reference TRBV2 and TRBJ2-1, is EPEVTQTPSHQVTQMGQEVILRCVPISNHLYFYWYRQILGQKVEFLVSFYNNEISEKSEIFDDQFSVERPDGSNFTLKIRSTKLEDSAMYFCASSEVRAPGSEQFFGPGTRLTVL.

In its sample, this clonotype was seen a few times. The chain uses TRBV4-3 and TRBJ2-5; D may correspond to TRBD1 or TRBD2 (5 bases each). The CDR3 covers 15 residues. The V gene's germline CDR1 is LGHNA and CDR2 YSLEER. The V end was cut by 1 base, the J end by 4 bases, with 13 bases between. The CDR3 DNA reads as TGCGCCAGCAGCCAAGCGGGGAGTGGGGGAGAGACCCAGTACTTC. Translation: CASSQAGSGGETQYF.

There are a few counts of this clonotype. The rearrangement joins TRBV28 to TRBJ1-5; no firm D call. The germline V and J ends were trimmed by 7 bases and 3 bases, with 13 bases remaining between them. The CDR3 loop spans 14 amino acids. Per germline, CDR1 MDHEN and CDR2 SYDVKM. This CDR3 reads CASMRVFNNQPQHF. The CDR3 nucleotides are TGTGCCAGCATGAGAGTTTTTAACAATCAGCCCCAGCATTTT.

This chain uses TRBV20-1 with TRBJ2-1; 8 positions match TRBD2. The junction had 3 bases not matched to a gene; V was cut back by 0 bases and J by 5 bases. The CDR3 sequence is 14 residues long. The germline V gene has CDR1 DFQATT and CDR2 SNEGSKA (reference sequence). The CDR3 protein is CSARDPGGDNEQFF. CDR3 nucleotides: TGCAGTGCTAGAGATCCGGGAGGGGACAATGAGCAGTTCTTC.

This chain's CDR3 is CASREAGGTEQYF. The CDR3 DNA reads TGTGCCAGCAGGGAAGCGGGAGGAACTGAGCAGTACTTC. The rearrangement uses TRBV28 and TRBJ2-5, with 9 nucleotides matching TRBD2. After removal of 6 bases from V and 11 bases from J, the junction contained 10 bases not matched to a gene. This CDR3 contains 13 residues. Germline V lookup: CDR1 MDHEN, CDR2 SYDVKM.

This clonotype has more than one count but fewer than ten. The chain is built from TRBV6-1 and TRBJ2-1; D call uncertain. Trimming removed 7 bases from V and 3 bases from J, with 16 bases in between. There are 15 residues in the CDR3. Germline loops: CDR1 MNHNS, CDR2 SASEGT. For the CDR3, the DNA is TGTGCCAGCACAATCAGCGTCTCCTACTACAATGAGCAGTTCTTC. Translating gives CASTISVSYYNEQFF.

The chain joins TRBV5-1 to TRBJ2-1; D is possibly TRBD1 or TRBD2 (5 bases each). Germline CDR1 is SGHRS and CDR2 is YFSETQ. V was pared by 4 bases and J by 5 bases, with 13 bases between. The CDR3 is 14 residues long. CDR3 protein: CASSAPGRDNEQFF. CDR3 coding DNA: TGCGCCAGCAGCGCCCCGGGACGGGACAATGAGCAGTTCTTC.

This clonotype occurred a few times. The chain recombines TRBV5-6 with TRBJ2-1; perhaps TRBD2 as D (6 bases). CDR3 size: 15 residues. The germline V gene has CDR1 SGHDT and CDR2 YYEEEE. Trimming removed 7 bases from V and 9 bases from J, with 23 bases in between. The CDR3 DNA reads TGTGCCAGCGACCGTGCGGGGCAGGGTTTGTCTGAGCAGTTCTTC. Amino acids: CASDRAGQGLSEQFF.

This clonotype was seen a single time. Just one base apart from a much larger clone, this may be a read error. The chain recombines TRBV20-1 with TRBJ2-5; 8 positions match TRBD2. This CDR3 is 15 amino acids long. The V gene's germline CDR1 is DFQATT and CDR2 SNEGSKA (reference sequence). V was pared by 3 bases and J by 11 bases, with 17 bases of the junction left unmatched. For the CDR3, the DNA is TGCAGTGCTAGTGCGCCGGGACTAGGGTTACGTCAGCAGTACTTC. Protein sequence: CSASAPGLGLRQQYF.

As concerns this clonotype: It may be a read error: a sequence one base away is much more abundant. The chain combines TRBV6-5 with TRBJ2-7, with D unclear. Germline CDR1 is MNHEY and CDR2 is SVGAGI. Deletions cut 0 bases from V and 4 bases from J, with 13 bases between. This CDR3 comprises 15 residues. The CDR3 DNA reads TGTGCCAGCAGTTACTCGGACGGTGGAAGTTACGAGCAGTACTTC. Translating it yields CASSYSDGGSYEQYF.

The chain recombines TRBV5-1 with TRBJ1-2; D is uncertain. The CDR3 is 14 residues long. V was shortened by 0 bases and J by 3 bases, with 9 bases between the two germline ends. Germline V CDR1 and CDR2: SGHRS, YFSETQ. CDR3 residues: CASSLASPDYGYTF. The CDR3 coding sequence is TGCGCCAGCAGCTTGGCCTCGCCAGACTATGGCTACACCTTC.